What follows are 25 T cell receptor beta chains derived from one specimen sequenced in a study of T cell responses to AZD1222 COVID-19 vaccine listed by TCRdb under 2021. Libraries were made using the immunoSEQ multiplex PCR assay. This is the immuneACCESS table as TCRdb keeps it, with only in-frame sequences that have V and J called. A part of the clones is gone; compared with another copy, unresolved V genes explain less than half, and the rest is unexplained. In all, the sample holds 110,000 or so clones, and 70% to 90% of those were seen once. The top ten hold about 15% of the sample. The time point label of this sample denotes: baseline before first vaccination. The starting material was peripheral blood, obtained on day 0 of AZD1222 vaccination. These TCRs come from an adult in good health.

V gene TRBV2 combines with J gene TRBJ2-1, with D maybe TRBD2 (5 bases). Between the trimmed V and J ends, which lost 4 bases and 8 bases, there was a span of 15 bases. CDR1 and CDR2 from the germline V gene are SNHLY and FYNNEI. There are 14 residues in the CDR3. The CDR3 DNA is TGTGCCAGCAGTGGGGCTAGCCGGGCCCATGAGCAGTTCTTC. It yields the protein CASSGASRAHEQFF.

The rearrangement links TRBV12-3 or TRBV12-4 to TRBJ2-7; D call uncertain. This CDR3 region has 11 residues. Trimming pared 2 bases from V and 3 bases from J, leaving 2 bases between. The CDR3 DNA is TGTGCCAGCAGTTTAAACTACGAGCAGTACTTC. Encoded protein: CASSLNYEQYF.

This clone occurred once. The chain is built from TRBV9 and TRBJ1-1; D remains unclear. Trimming pared 3 bases from V and 5 bases from J, leaving 14 bases between. Germline CDR1 and CDR2: SGDLS and YYNGEE. The CDR3 extends over 14 amino acids. In DNA form, the CDR3 reads TGTGCCAGCAGCGGCCGGGCAGCGAGGACTGAAGCTTTCTTT. It is translated as CASSGRAARTEAFF.

The genes are TRBV5-4 and TRBJ2-1; 11 bases align to TRBD2. This CDR3 contains 18 residues. Germline V gene sequence: CDR1 SGHNT, CDR2 YYREEE (reference sequence). The trim removed 7 bases at V and 2 bases at J, leaving 14 bases unmatched. CDR3 DNA: TGTGCCAGCGGTCCGGGAGGATTTAGCGGGAGGGCCTACAATGAGCAGTTCTTC. It is translated as CASGPGGFSGRAYNEQFF.

This clone has a single count. A junction boundary mismatches the germline segment, possibly from a read error. This rearrangement joins TRBV28 to TRBJ2-1; possibly TRBD2 for D (5 bases). Germline-derived CDR1 and CDR2 are MDHEN and SYDVKM. This CDR3 comprises 14 residues. CDR3 amino acids: CASSPRDLNTRGLF. CDR3 coding DNA: TGTGCCAGCAGTCCAAGGGATCTCAATACCCGCGGGCTCTTC.

The V gene is TRBV7-2, the J gene TRBJ2-2; 11 positions agree with TRBD2. Looked up from germline, CDR1 is SGHTA and CDR2 is FQGNSA. V shed 2 bases, J shed 6 bases, and the junction held 2 bases outside the gene matches. The CDR3 spans 15 residues. The CDR3 sequence: CASSLRLAGSGELFF. CDR3 coding DNA: TGTGCCAGCAGCTTAAGACTAGCGGGGTCCGGGGAGCTGTTTTTT.

This chain links TRBV5-4 with TRBJ1-1; D uncertain. This CDR3 region has 14 residues. Germline assignment: CDR1 SGHNT and CDR2 YYREEE (reference sequence). Trimming stripped 2 bases from V and 0 bases from J, with 8 bases between. The CDR3 sequence: CASSLRPLNTEAFF. The CDR3 DNA sequence: TGTGCCAGCAGCTTAAGGCCATTGAACACTGAAGCTTTCTTT.

The rearrangement uses TRBV19 and TRBJ1-4, with 8 positions matching TRBD1. The trim removed 5 bases at V and 8 bases at J, leaving 10 bases unmatched. This CDR3 has 15 residues. Per germline, CDR1 LNHDA and CDR2 SQIVND (reference sequence). CDR3 in DNA: TGTGCCAGTAGTCCCAGGACAGGGATAGGAGAAAAACTGTTTTTT. Its protein is CASSPRTGIGEKLFF.

CDR3: CATQQGAGQPQHF. The CDR3 DNA reads as TGTGCCACCCAGCAGGGGGCCGGGCAGCCCCAGCATTTT. The chain is built from TRBV10-3 and TRBJ1-5, with 8 nucleotides matching TRBD1. The CDR3 is 13 residues long. The V and J ends lost 10 bases and 7 bases, in that order; junction bases with no gene match: 9. The germline gives CDR1 ENHRY, CDR2 SYGVKD.

The rearrangement uses TRBV27 and TRBJ2-6; D might be TRBD1 (5 bases). Trimming took off 2 bases at V and 0 bases at J, with 14 bases between the two ends. The CDR3 spans 18 residues. CDR1 and CDR2 from the germline V gene are MNHEY and SMNVEV (reference sequence). The CDR3 DNA reads TGTGCCAGCAGTTTAGGGGCGGCAACACTCTCTGGGGCCAACGTCCTGACTTTC. It is translated as CASSLGAATLSGANVLTF. Full variable domain (remainder filled in from reference TRBV27 and TRBJ2-6): EAQVTQNPRYLITVTGKKLTVTCSQNMNHEYMSWYRQDPGLGLRQIYYSMNVEVTDKGDVPEGYKVSRKEKRNFPLILESPSPNQTSLYFCASSLGAATLSGANVLTFGAGSRLTVL.

The chain combines TRBV5-8 with TRBJ2-6; 8 bases line up with TRBD2. V was pared by 3 bases and J by 0 bases, with 8 bases of the junction left unmatched. This CDR3 has 18 amino acids. The germline V gene encodes CDR1 SGHTS and CDR2 YDEGEE. In DNA, the CDR3 is TGTGCCAGCAGCTATTTTAGCGGGAAAATCTCTGGGGCCAACGTCCTGACTTTC. Its translation is CASSYFSGKISGANVLTF.

V and J are TRBV3-1 (or the pseudogene TRBV3-2) and TRBJ2-1, with D possibly TRBD2 on 5 matching bases. V dropped 3 bases and J dropped 5 bases, with 11 bases sitting between them. Germline-derived CDR1 and CDR2 are LGHDT and YNNKEL (reference sequence). The CDR3 runs to 14 residues. This chain's CDR3 is CASSHVRGNNEQFF. Written as DNA, the CDR3 is TGTGCCAGCAGCCACGTCCGAGGGAACAATGAGCAGTTCTTC.

This clone occurred a few times. J is TRBJ2-7 and V is TRBV7-9; D call uncertain. Per the germline V gene, CDR1 is SEHNR and CDR2 is FQNEAQ (reference sequence). V shed 1 base and J shed 0 bases, with 4 bases lying between them. The CDR3 is made up of 13 amino acids. CDR3 DNA: TGTGCCAGCAGCTTAGGGCTCTCCTACGAGCAGTACTTC. The encoded protein is CASSLGLSYEQYF.

This clone appeared a single time. The V call is TRBV9, the J call TRBJ1-1; 7 bases are a match to TRBD1. The CDR3 is 15 residues long. CDR1 is SGDLS and CDR2 is YYNGEE in the germline V gene. V was pared by 3 bases and J by 0 bases, with 5 bases of the junction left unmatched. CDR3 sequence reads: CASSASRGMNTEAFF. The CDR3 DNA is TGTGCCAGCAGCGCCAGCAGGGGGATGAACACTGAAGCTTTCTTT.

This clone came up once. The chain carries TRBV3-1 (or the pseudogene TRBV3-2) and TRBJ1-1; no reliable D call. This CDR3 is built from 11 residues. V lost 2 bases and J 2 bases, leaving 0 bases between the germline ends. Germline CDR1 LGHDT, CDR2 YNNKEL (reference sequence). DNA of the CDR3: TGTGCCAGCAGCCAAAACACTGAAGCTTTCTTT. Encoded protein: CASSQNTEAFF.

V usage is TRBV5-1 and J usage is TRBJ2-6; D gene unclear. This CDR3 has 16 residues. Looked up from germline, CDR1 is SGHRS and CDR2 is YFSETQ. The ends were cut back, 0 bases at V and 0 bases at J, with 7 bases in the middle. The CDR3 DNA reads as TGCGCCAGCAGCTTGGGGGCTGGCTCTGGGGCCAACGTCCTGACTTTC. Encoded protein: CASSLGAGSGANVLTF.

The chain recombines TRBV12-3 or TRBV12-4 with TRBJ1-5; 7 bases align to TRBD1. The CDR3 has 13 amino acids. Unmatched junction bases numbered 4, after V lost 5 bases and J lost 6 bases. CDR3 DNA sequence: TGTGCCAGCAGTCACGGGACAGCTCAGCCCCAGCATTTT. It codes for CASSHGTAQPQHF.

The J gene is TRBJ1-1, the V gene TRBV6-5; D not resolved. CDR1 is MNHEY and CDR2 is SVGAGI in the germline V gene. The V and J ends lost 5 bases and 2 bases respectively, with 12 bases between them. This CDR3 contains 14 residues. The CDR3 here is CASSLPGGNTEAFF. CDR3 nucleotides: TGTGCCAGCAGTCTCCCCGGAGGTAACACTGAAGCTTTCTTT.

The V call is TRBV10-3, the J call TRBJ1-1; TRBD1 agrees at 8 bases. J gave up 4 bases and V 6 bases, and 7 bases lay outside the gene matches. CDR1 and CDR2 from the germline V gene are ENHRY and SYGVKD. The CDR3 extends over 14 amino acids. CDR3 in DNA: TGTGCCATCAGGAAAACAGGGGGTCTCACTGAAGCTTTCTTT. Translated: CAIRKTGGLTEAFF.

The V and J genes are TRBV21-1 and TRBJ2-4. TRBV21-1 constitutes a pseudogene. CDR3 size: 15 residues. The CDR3 nucleotides read TGTGCCAGCAGCAAAGCCTGGAAAGCCCGCGACATTCAGTACTTC. Amino acids: CASSKAWKARDIQYF.

The chain employs TRBV25-1 and TRBJ2-7; D tentatively fits TRBD1 or TRBD2 (5 bases each). The ends were cut back, 3 bases at V and 0 bases at J, with 12 bases in the middle. This CDR3 is built from 15 residues. Germline V lookup: CDR1 MGHDK, CDR2 SYGVNS. This chain's CDR3 is CASSERSGSSYEQYF. CDR3 sequence (DNA): TGTGCCAGCAGTGAGAGGTCAGGGAGCTCCTACGAGCAGTACTTC.

This chain's CDR3 is CAISDFSQPMNTEAFF. The CDR3 DNA reads as TGTGCCATCAGTGATTTTTCACAGCCTATGAACACTGAAGCTTTCTTT. The chain links TRBV10-3 to TRBJ1-1, with D uncertain. Germline V lookup: CDR1 ENHRY, CDR2 SYGVKD. Trimming removed 3 bases from V and 0 bases from J, with 14 bases in between. The CDR3 extends over 16 amino acids.

CDR3 sequence (DNA): TGTGCCAGCAGTAAACAGGGGGCGCGGCAGCCCCAGCATTTT. This encodes CASSKQGARQPQHF. The J gene is TRBJ1-5, the V gene TRBV6-5; 9 bases map to TRBD1. Germline assignment: CDR1 MNHEY and CDR2 SVGAGI. This CDR3 is built from 14 residues. After removal of 5 bases from V and 7 bases from J, the junction contained 6 bases not matched to a gene.

V usage is TRBV5-6 and J usage is TRBJ1-4, with D maybe TRBD1 (5 bases). The length of the CDR3 is 14 residues. Trimming took off 4 bases at V and 6 bases at J, with 13 bases between the two ends. Germline CDR1 is SGHDT and CDR2 is YYEEEE. The CDR3 DNA is TGTGCCAGCAGCCTCGGGGGGGTCGATGAAAAACTGTTTTTT. Translating gives CASSLGGVDEKLFF.

The chain links TRBV19 to TRBJ1-1, with D hard to call. The length of the CDR3 is 13 residues. CDR1 LNHDA and CDR2 SQIVND come from the germline V gene (reference sequence). Trimming removed 3 bases from V and 5 bases from J, with 10 bases in between. For the CDR3, the DNA is TGTGCCAGTAGTATGGCGCCGCGAACTGAAGCTTTCTTT. This encodes CASSMAPRTEAFF.